The next 5 T cell receptor beta chains were all read from a single sample in a study of blood T cell repertoires in COVID-19. Sequencing was performed with immunoSEQ multiplex PCR; in TCRdb, only in-frame clones are kept and a portion is missing. The table has fewer than 40,000 clones, roughly nine tenths seen once; the top ten hold less than 7%. Sequencing used peripheral blood. These receptors originate from a human donor in a cohort sampled during active COVID-19.

This chain joins TRBV6-5 and TRBJ1-2; TRBD1 matches at 8 bases. Germline V lookup: CDR1 MNHEY, CDR2 SVGAGI. The CDR3 has 14 amino acids. The V segment lost 4 bases and the J segment 3 bases; nucleotides outside the gene matches: 4. Here the CDR3 DNA reads TGTGCCAGCAGTTCCCCGGACAGGGACTATGGCTACACCTTC. The encoded protein is CASSSPDRDYGYTF.

V gene TRBV5-1 combines with J gene TRBJ2-5; D perhaps matches TRBD1 (5 bases). The CDR3 is made up of 15 amino acids. Trimming stripped 1 base from V and 1 base from J, with 11 bases between. Germline-derived CDR1 and CDR2 are SGHRS and YFSETQ. The CDR3 region is CASSLPFGAQETQYF. The CDR3, as DNA: TGCGCCAGCAGCTTGCCCTTTGGGGCCCAAGAGACCCAGTACTTC.

This clone was found once. V and J are TRBV7-2 and TRBJ1-1, with D unresolved. Per germline, CDR1 SGHTA and CDR2 FQGNSA. Trimming left V 3 bases short and J 2 bases short, with 7 bases between. The CDR3 has 13 amino acids. The CDR3 nucleotides read TGTGCCAGCAGCTTCAACTCTAACACTGAAGCTTTCTTT. Translated, it gives CASSFNSNTEAFF. Full variable domain (outside the CDR3, taken from reference TRBV7-2 and TRBJ1-1): GAGVSQSPSNKVTEKGKDVELRCDPISGHTALYWYRQSLGQGLEFLIYFQGNSAPDKSGLPSDRFSAERTGGSVSTLTIQRTQQEDSAVYLCASSFNSNTEAFFGQGTRLTVV.

This clone was recorded only once. The gene calls are TRBV7-2 and TRBJ1-5; tentative D call: TRBD1 (5 bases). This CDR3 is built from 15 residues. Between the trimmed V and J ends, which lost 0 bases and 6 bases, there was a span of 12 bases. From germline, CDR1 is SGHTA and CDR2 FQGNSA. The CDR3 nucleotides read TGTGCCAGCAGCTTAGCTTTCATTGACAGTCAGCCCCAGCATTTT. Protein: CASSLAFIDSQPQHF. The whole variable domain, filled in from reference TRBV7-2 and TRBJ1-5, reads GAGVSQSPSNKVTEKGKDVELRCDPISGHTALYWYRQSLGQGLEFLIYFQGNSAPDKSGLPSDRFSAERTGGSVSTLTIQRTQQEDSAVYLCASSLAFIDSQPQHFGDGTRLSIL.

The V gene is TRBV6-5, the J gene TRBJ2-1; 12 nucleotides align to TRBD2. In germline, CDR1 is MNHEY, CDR2 SVGAGI. Losses at the gene ends were 5 bases for V and 8 bases for J; bases not matched to a gene: 4. The CDR3 is 14 residues long. The CDR3 sequence is CASSLAGGMDEQFF. In nucleotides, the CDR3 is TGTGCCAGCAGTCTAGCGGGAGGGATGGATGAGCAGTTCTTC.